Presented here are 15 T cell receptor beta chains from one specimen sequenced in a study of early T cells in non-severe SARS-CoV-2 infection (dated by TCRdb to the early 2020s). The library was obtained by 5' RACE. Instrument used: NextSeq 500. TCRdb's own reprocessing of the public reads used fastp at Q25 and MiXCR and kept productive beta chains. Each entry merges the rows of one CDR3 protein and shows their most common DNA and genes. The sample data list 65,000 to 85,000 distinct CDR3 sequences, and about 13% of these were observed just once. The top ten clonotypes cover 1.1% of the sample. Sequencing input: whole blood. Every receptor here comes from an adult who was a healthcare worker with PCR-confirmed SARS-CoV-2 infection or an uninfected control (not recorded which).

This clonotype came up a few times. The chain combines TRBV7-9 with TRBJ2-7; D gene uncertain. Trimming shortened V by 4 bases and J by 6 bases, and 19 bases separated the two germline ends. CDR1 and CDR2 (germline): SEHNR, FQNEAQ (reference sequence). There are 15 residues in the CDR3. Written as DNA, the CDR3 is TGTGCCAGCAGCTCATCCCGCAGGCGCGCCTTCGAGCAGTACTTC. Protein: CASSSSRRRAFEQYF. The full variable domain, in which reference TRBV7-9 and TRBJ2-7 provide the parts outside the CDR3, is DTGVSQNPRHKITKRGQNVTFRCDPISEHNRLYWYRQTLGQGPEFLTYFQNEAQLEKSRLLSDRFSAERPKGSFSTLEIQRTEQGDSAMYLCASSSSRRRAFEQYFGPGTRLTVT.

The chain links TRBV29-1 to TRBJ2-1; TRBD2 matches at 7 bases. Germline-derived CDR1 and CDR2 are SQVTM and ANQGSEA. V lost 6 bases and J lost 10; bases outside the gene matches: 18. This CDR3 is built from 15 residues. CDR3 protein: CSVNFGAAGEGEQFF. CDR3 bases: TGCAGCGTGAACTTTGGGGCGGCGGGAGAAGGGGAGCAGTTCTTC.

In this sample, this clonotype turned up a few times. This sequence joins TRBV5-4 and TRBJ2-1, with D tentatively TRBD1 (5 bases). CDR3 length: 16 amino acids. The germline CDR1 and CDR2 sequences are SGHNT and YYREEE (reference sequence). Trimming left V 2 bases short and J 0 bases short, with 12 bases between. Written as DNA, the CDR3 is TGTGCCAGCAGCTTTGCAGGGATTAGCTCCTACAATGAGCAGTTCTTC. Encoded protein: CASSFAGISSYNEQFF.

The V gene is TRBV7-9, the J gene TRBJ2-7; 7 nucleotides match TRBD1. CDR1 is SEHNR and CDR2 is FQNEAQ in the germline V gene (reference sequence). Unmatched junction bases numbered 3, after V lost 3 bases and J lost 4 bases. This CDR3 region has 13 residues. Written as DNA, the CDR3 is TGTGCCAGCAGCTTCCGGGACAGATACGAGCAGTACTTC. Protein: CASSFRDRYEQYF.

This clonotype appeared many times. Here the CDR3 reads CASMKWQNNQPQHF. As DNA, the CDR3 is TGTGCCAGCATGAAGTGGCAGAATAATCAGCCCCAGCATTTT. The chain employs TRBV6-1 and TRBJ1-5; D uncertain. Germline assignment: CDR1 MNHNS and CDR2 SASEGT. The CDR3 contains 14 residues. V was clipped by 7 bases and J by 4 bases, with 14 bases between them.

J is TRBJ2-1 and V is TRBV20-1; 7 bases line up with TRBD1. Germline V gene lookup returns CDR1 DFQATT and CDR2 SNEGSKA (reference sequence). This CDR3 is 14 amino acids long. V trimming: 0 bases; J trimming: 5 bases; junction bases outside the gene matches: 4. CDR3 sequence: CSAREGTDNNEQFF. Written as DNA, the CDR3 is TGCAGTGCTAGAGAGGGGACAGACAACAATGAGCAGTTCTTC.

On this clonotype: Because the CDR3's place on the DNA is in doubt, the DNA is left out and the CDR3 is given as listed by TCRdb. This chain links TRBV30 with TRBJ1-5; no DNA check was done on the table's D call, TRBD1. The CDR3 totals 14 residues, both ends included. Germline V gene data show CDR1 as GTSNPN and CDR2 as SVGIG (reference sequence). The CDR3: CAPDRGLAISPSIF.

Here the CDR3 DNA reads TGCGCCAGCAGCTTAGGGACATTCAATGAAGCTTTCTTT. It yields the protein CASSLGTFNEAFF. The J gene is TRBJ1-1, the V gene TRBV5-1; a possible D gene is TRBD1 (6 bases). V lost 2 bases and J lost 7, with 12 bases in between. Germline CDR1 SGHRS, CDR2 YFSETQ. CDR3 length equals 13 residues.

This clonotype showed up many times. This sequence joins TRBV5-1 and TRBJ2-1, with a possible D match to TRBD2 (6 bases). Looked up from germline, CDR1 is SGHRS and CDR2 is YFSETQ. The CDR3 spans 14 residues. The CDR3 loop is CQSSPGLNYNEQFF. CDR3 nucleotide sequence: TGCCAAAGTTCCCCGGGACTGAACTACAATGAGCAGTTCTTC.

This rearrangement joins TRBV5-4 to TRBJ1-2; D may be TRBD1 (6 bases). The germline V gene has CDR1 SGHNT and CDR2 YYREEE (reference sequence). V lost 3 bases, J lost 5 bases, and 11 bases lay in between. The CDR3 runs 13 residues. CDR3 sequence: CASSSQGRYGYTF. CDR3 coding DNA: TGTGCCAGCAGCTCGCAGGGGAGGTATGGCTACACCTTC.

This clonotype was counted many times. The V and J genes are TRBV9 and TRBJ2-7; maybe TRBD1 (6 bases). Germline-derived CDR1 and CDR2 are SGDLS and YYNGEE. The length of the CDR3 is 14 residues. V dropped 5 bases and J dropped 0 bases, with 12 bases sitting between them. The CDR3 loop is CASSTDRFSYEQYF. The CDR3 nucleotides read TGTGCCAGCAGTACTGACAGGTTCTCCTACGAGCAGTACTTC.

The chain has TRBV5-8 and TRBJ2-2; 7 nucleotides agree with TRBD1. V was pared by 4 bases and J by 4 bases, with 4 bases of the junction left unmatched. There are 14 residues in the CDR3. CDR1 and CDR2 (germline): SGHTS, YDEGEE. DNA for the CDR3: TGTGCCAGCAGCATGGGACAGTTCACCGGGGAGCTGTTTTTT. It is translated as CASSMGQFTGELFF.

V usage is TRBV27 and J usage is TRBJ1-6, with 7 bases lining up with TRBD1. The CDR3 sequence is 19 residues long. The V gene's germline CDR1 is MNHEY and CDR2 SMNVEV (reference sequence). Unmatched junction bases numbered 18, after V lost 6 bases and J lost 4 bases. The CDR3 protein is CASSNYRGRLPGYNSPLHF. CDR3 nucleotides: TGTGCCAGCAGCAATTACAGGGGCCGTCTACCCGGATATAATTCACCCCTCCACTTT.

The sample holds many counts of this clonotype. V is TRBV28 and J is TRBJ2-1, with 9 bases lining up with TRBD2. J was trimmed by 4 bases and V by 7 bases; bases with no gene match: 11. Per the germline V gene, CDR1 is MDHEN and CDR2 is SYDVKM. This CDR3 has 16 amino acids. The CDR3 is CASISYGAGGYNEQFF. CDR3 sequence (DNA): TGTGCCAGCATATCGTATGGAGCGGGGGGTTACAATGAGCAGTTCTTC.

In the case of this clonotype: One base away lies a much larger clone, so this may be a sequencing read error. The CDR3 loop reads CASSSVVDTQYF. The CDR3 DNA reads TGTGCCAGCAGCTCAGTTGTGGATACGCAGTATTTT. The chain has TRBV7-2 and TRBJ2-3; the D is unclear. Trimming pared 4 bases from V and 6 bases from J, leaving 8 bases between. Germline CDR1 is SGHTA and CDR2 is FQGNSA. The CDR3 contains 12 residues.